The present TCR beta chain was sequenced within a study of cytomegalovirus exposure and HLA in healthy donors. Use of 60 Vbeta and 13 Jbeta primers characterized the PCR. Using immunoSEQ multiplex PCR, the repertoire was profiled, and TCRdb retains in-frame clones only, with some absent. The table lists 150,000 or so clones, roughly 84% of them singletons. CDR1 and CDR2 (germline): SGHDN, FVKESK. The germline V and J ends were trimmed by 0 bases and 1 base, with 10 bases remaining between them. The CDR3 runs to 17 residues. Source material: PBMCs. The TCR originated in a boy between 2 and 10 years old in good health and CMV-seronegative. V and J are TRBV14 and TRBJ1-6; D is unresolved. The CDR3 DNA reads as TGTGCCAGCAGCCAAGAGGCCGGGGATTCCTATAATTCACCCCTCCACTTT. Protein product: CASSQEAGDSYNSPLHF. Variable domain in full (rest from reference TRBV14 and TRBJ1-6): EAGVTQFPSHSVIEKGQTVTLRCDPISGHDNLYWYRRVMGKEIKFLLHFVKESKQDESGMPNNRFLAERTGGTYSTLKVQPAELEDSGVYFCASSQEAGDSYNSPLHFGNGTRLTVT.